This is a list of T cell receptor beta chains from one sample in a study of identical twins. MiXCR, applied by TCRdb to the 5' RACE reads, yields one record per CDR3 protein. The sample includes roughly 490,000 distinct CDR3 sequences, around an eighth seen only once; the top ten take approximately 1%. These data also featured in a second study, about yellow fever vaccine responses in identical twins.

Specimen: CD4+ T cells sorted from blood. The source of these receptors is a woman younger than 35 in good health. CDR3s include the opening cysteine and the closing phenylalanine or tryptophan. D genes are given only for firm matches. Rows give clone size only sometimes, using once, few, many, or a class for an expanded clone.

TRBV12-3/TRBV12-4	.	TRBJ2-2	.	TGTGCCAGCAGTTTAACAGGGAACCGAGGGGAGCTGTTTTTT	CASSLTGNRGELFF
TRBV7-9	TRBD2	TRBJ2-5	.	TGTGCCAGCAGCTTTGGGCTAGCGGGTTCAGAGACCCAGTACTTC	CASSFGLAGSETQYF
TRBV7-9	TRBD1	TRBJ1-1	.	TGTGCCAGCAGCTCTGGGACAGGGGACGGCACTGAAGCTTTCTTT	CASSSGTGDGTEAFF
TRBV18	.	TRBJ1-6	.	TGTGCCAGCTCACCACCGGGCAAATCACCCCTCCACTTT	CASSPPGKSPLHF
TRBV7-2	.	TRBJ1-5	.	TGTGCCAGCAGCTTAGAACGTGCTCGGGGTCAGCCCCAGCATTTT	CASSLERARGQPQHF
TRBV27	TRBD2	TRBJ2-7	.	TGTGCCAGCAGGGGACTAGCGATCCACGAGCAGTACTTC	CASRGLAIHEQYF
TRBV30	.	TRBJ2-5	.	TGTGCCTGGAGTGGAGGCTCGATAGGGGAGACCCAGTACTTC	CAWSGGSIGETQYF
TRBV7-8	.	TRBJ2-3	.	TGTGCCAGCACCCTCCGGGACTCCCTCACAGATACGCAGTATTTT	CASTLRDSLTDTQYF
TRBV28	.	TRBJ2-7	few	TGTGCCAGCAATCGGGCGAGAACCTACGAGCAGTACTTC	CASNRARTYEQYF
TRBV2	.	TRBJ2-6	.	TGTGCCAGCGGCCGTTCGGCTACAGGGGCCAACGTCCTGACTTTC	CASGRSATGANVLTF
TRBV20-1	TRBD1	TRBJ1-5	many	TGCAGTGCTAGTGTCGGCAGGGGGCTTCAGCCCCAGCATTTT	CSASVGRGLQPQHF
TRBV30	TRBD1	TRBJ1-1	few	TGTGCCTGGAGGGGACAGGGCCCGAGCACTGAAGCTTTCTTT	CAWRGQGPSTEAFF
TRBV5-1	.	TRBJ2-3	.	TGCGCCAGCAGCTTGGAGGGGAAGGAAGATACGCAGTATTTT	CASSLEGKEDTQYF
TRBV21-1	.	TRBJ2-5	.	TGTGCCAGCAGCACGACTAGCGGGGTAGAGACCCAGTACTTC	CASSTTSGVETQYF
TRBV29-1	.	TRBJ2-2	few	TGCAGCGTTGTCAGGAGCCCCAACACCGGGGAGCTGTTTTTT	CSVVRSPNTGELFF
TRBV6-1	.	TRBJ1-1	.	TGTGCCAGCAGTCAACGCTTGGGCGGAAACACTGAAGCTTTCTTT	CASSQRLGGNTEAFF
TRBV18	.	TRBJ1-4	.	TGTGCCAGCTCACCCCCTAATGAGGGAAAACTGTTTTTT	CASSPPNEGKLFF
TRBV12-3/TRBV12-4	TRBD1	TRBJ2-2	many	TGTGCCAGCAGTCCGAGACAGGGGAGCACCGGGGAGCTGTTTTTT	CASSPRQGSTGELFF